This T cell receptor (beta chain) was sequenced in a study of shared clonotypes between healthy human individuals. Sequenced by immunoSEQ multiplex PCR; TCRdb stores in-frame clones only, minus some. This repertoire shows millions of clones, around 90% found once; its top ten account for roughly 0.13%. To note about this clone: Its target is not known.

Whole-study findings and limits: Sharing across four donors was highest in naive CD4 (around 5%) and lowest in memory CD8 (about 0.4%). Donor scarcity curtailed the genetic and exposure-history diversity represented herein. Large depth notwithstanding, sorted-subset sequencing proved incomplete by rarefaction.

Healthy HIV-negative adults without recent acute infections or vaccinations served as donors. Sequencing used naive CD4+ T cells sorted from blood. The subset was: CD45RA+ positively selected. This clonotype was obtained from a man aged 18 to 35 in good health.

CDR3 nucleotide sequence: TGTGCCAGCGGGGGGGTTTATAGTGGCTACACCTTC. Translation: CASGGVYSGYTF. V and J are TRBV6-5 and TRBJ1-2, with D perhaps matching TRBD1 (5 bases). The length of the CDR3 is 12 residues. CDR1 is MNHEY, CDR2 SVGAGI, per germline. Trimming removed 8 bases at V and 7 bases at J, with 14 bases between.